Sequencing of this T cell receptor (beta chain) was carried out in a study of human T cells and chemical hapten exposure. Looking at the study overall: Patches that contained 0.01% DPC were applied to the upper back and read at 6 days.

Findings and limits, study-wide: TCRs whose frequency exceeded 1 in 1000 remained the same following DPC sensitization. The donors suffered from alopecia, so their immune response may not match that of healthy people.

The CDR3 runs 14 residues. Germline V gene lookup returns CDR1 SGHAT and CDR2 FQNNGV. The V end lost 2 bases, the J end lost 0 bases, and 8 bases lay between the germline ends. As to this clonotype: Its target is unknown.

As for time point: patch test 3, about 24 weeks after DPC sensitization. As to treatment: therapeutic diphenylcyclopropenone sensitization with weekly scalp DPC. Individual cDNA molecules (in the library) carried attached unique molecular identifiers. TCRdb passed the RACE reads through MiXCR, listing each CDR3 protein once. The repertoire consists of 150,000 to 200,000 distinct CDR3 sequences, with about 27% occurring once and the leading ten covering roughly 2%. This sequence joins TRBV11-2 and TRBJ2-7; no firm D call. This receptor was identified in a woman younger than 30 with alopecia areata. Some clones in this sample may be carry-over from other donors' samples. The sample consisted of whole blood, taken in connection with sensitization to the hapten diphenylcyclopropenone (DPC). The CDR3 region has the DNA TGTGCCAGCAGCTTAATCCCAGGCTCCTACGAGCAGTACTTC. It codes for CASSLIPGSYEQYF.